The 5 T cell receptor beta chains given below trace back to one sample, sequenced in a study of blood T cell repertoires in COVID-19. The table came from immunoSEQ multiplex PCR; TCRdb's copy has only in-frame clones and leaves some out. In the table there are roughly 120,000 clones, approximately 80% of which are singletons. Sequences were obtained from peripheral blood. These receptors came from a woman between 55 and 75 years old with acute or convalescent COVID-19.

V and J are TRBV19 and TRBJ1-6; weak D call: TRBD1 (5 bases). The length of the CDR3 is 15 residues. Trimming cost V 3 bases and J 10 bases, with 16 bases left between them. Germline lookup yields CDR1 LNHDA and CDR2 SQIVND (reference sequence). CDR3 DNA sequence: TGTGCCAGTAGTATTCAAATGGGGCGAGAGTCACCCCTCCACTTT. The encoded protein is CASSIQMGRESPLHF.

This clone was observed a handful of times. V is TRBV12-5 and J is TRBJ1-3; D might be TRBD1 (6 bases). The CDR3 length is 13 residues. The germline CDR1 and CDR2 sequences are LGHNT and FRNRAP. V lost 6 bases and J lost 4, with 10 bases in between. The CDR3 protein is CASGRGQGNTIYF. The CDR3 DNA follows: TGTGCTAGTGGCCGCGGACAGGGAAACACCATATATTTT.

The chain carries TRBV30 and TRBJ2-1, with D hard to call. The CDR3 contains 12 residues. V was shortened by 2 bases and J by 7 bases, with 9 bases between the two germline ends. Germline CDR1 and CDR2: GTSNPN and SVGIG (reference sequence). The CDR3 region has the DNA TGTGCCTGGAGTATAATCGGGAATGAGCAGTTCTTC. The encoded protein is CAWSIIGNEQFF.

The chain recombines TRBV5-5 with TRBJ1-1; 10 nucleotides match TRBD1. Germline lookup yields CDR1 SGHKS and CDR2 YYEKEE (reference sequence). V was clipped by 4 bases and J by 7 bases; unmatched bases: 1. The CDR3 contains 12 residues. Here the CDR3 reads CASSRTGGEAFF. CDR3 coding DNA: TGTGCCAGCAGCCGGACAGGGGGTGAAGCTTTCTTT.

The chain has TRBV19 and TRBJ1-1; D is possibly TRBD1 (5 bases). Germline V CDR1 and CDR2: LNHDA, SQIVND (reference sequence). V gave up 1 base and J gave up 11 bases, with 20 bases separating them. This CDR3 is 15 amino acids long. The DNA for the CDR3 is TGTGCCAGTAGTATAGGGGGCGGAGGGGTCCAGTTGGCTTTCTTT. Translation: CASSIGGGGVQLAFF.